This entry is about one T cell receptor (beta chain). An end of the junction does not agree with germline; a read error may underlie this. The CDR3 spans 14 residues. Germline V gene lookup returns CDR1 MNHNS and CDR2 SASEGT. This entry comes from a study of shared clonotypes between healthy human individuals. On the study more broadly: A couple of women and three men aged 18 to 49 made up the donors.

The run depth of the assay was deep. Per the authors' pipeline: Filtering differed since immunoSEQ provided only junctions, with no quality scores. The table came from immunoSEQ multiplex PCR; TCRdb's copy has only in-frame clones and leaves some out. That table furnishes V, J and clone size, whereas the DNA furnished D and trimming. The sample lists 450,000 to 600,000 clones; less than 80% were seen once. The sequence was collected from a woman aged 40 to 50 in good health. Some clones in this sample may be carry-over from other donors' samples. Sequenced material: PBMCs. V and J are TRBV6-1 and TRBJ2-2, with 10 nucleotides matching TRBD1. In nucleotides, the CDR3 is TGTGCCAGCAGGGGGACAGGGGACACCGGGGAGCTGCTCTTT. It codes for CASRGTGDTGELLF.